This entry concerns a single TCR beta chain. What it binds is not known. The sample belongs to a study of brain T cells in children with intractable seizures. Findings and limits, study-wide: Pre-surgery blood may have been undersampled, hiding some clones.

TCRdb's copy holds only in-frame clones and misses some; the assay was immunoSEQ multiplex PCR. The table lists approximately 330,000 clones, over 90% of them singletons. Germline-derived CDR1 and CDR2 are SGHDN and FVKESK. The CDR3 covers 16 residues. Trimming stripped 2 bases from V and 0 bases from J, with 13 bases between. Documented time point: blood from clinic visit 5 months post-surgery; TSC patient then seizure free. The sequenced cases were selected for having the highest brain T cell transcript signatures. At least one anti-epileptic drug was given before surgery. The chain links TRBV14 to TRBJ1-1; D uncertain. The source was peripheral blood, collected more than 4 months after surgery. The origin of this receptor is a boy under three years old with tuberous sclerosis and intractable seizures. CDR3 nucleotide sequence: TGTGCCAGCAGCCAAATTCTTGGTGGCGTGAACACTGAAGCTTTCTTT. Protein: CASSQILGGVNTEAFF.